This TCR beta chain originates from a study of T-cell memory formation after mild COVID-19. Overall study: Largely, TCR clusters stayed within a single donor. Whole-study results and caveats: Among contracting clones, CD4+ were mainly CM/EM and CD8+ enriched in EMRA. Day 15 to 85 contractors were CD4/CD8 balanced; later expanders leaned CD4+.

TCRdb recomputed calls from the 5' RACE reads with MiXCR, one row per CDR3 protein. The sample carries about 90,000 distinct CDR3 sequences, roughly 16% recorded once. Per germline, CDR1 MGHRA and CDR2 YSYEKL. V lost 6 bases and J 3 bases, leaving 15 bases between the germline ends. The CDR3 consists of 14 residues. Comment on this clonotype: Its antigen is unknown.

The specimen sequenced was PBMCs or a T cell subset sorted from them (not recorded which). V is TRBV4-1 and J is TRBJ2-7, with D perhaps assigned TRBD1 or TRBD2 (6 bases each). This sequence originates from a man aged 18 to 29 who had mild COVID-19 (a few samples of this study predate the infection). Cell type and time point are not known. CDR3 nucleotide sequence: TGCGCCAGCAGAGGTCGGGGGCCCAACTACGAGCAGTACTTC. This gives the protein CASRGRGPNYEQYF.